These T cell receptor beta chains were read from a single sample in a study of monozygotic twins with inflammatory bowel disease. From its re-call of the 5' RACE reads, TCRdb lists each CDR3 protein once, without DNA. The repertoire table contains about 380,000 distinct CDR3 sequences. The sample was blood. These receptors were collected from a human donor with ulcerative colitis or Crohn's disease, or a healthy co-twin of an affected twin (not recorded which). CDR3s include the opening cysteine and the closing phenylalanine or tryptophan.

J,V,CDR3
TRBJ1-2,TRBV7-2,CASSSGPSCAF
TRBJ2-5,TRBV5-1,CASSGQPRTGGQETQYF
TRBJ2-5,TRBV7-2,CASSSSRVQETQYF
TRBJ1-1,TRBV20-1,CSAKLYTEAFF
TRBJ2-2,TRBV28,CASGTGTSYTGELFF
TRBJ1-2,TRBV28,CASRLLDRLANYGYTF
TRBJ2-7,TRBV5-1,CASSPRDLKPYEQYF
TRBJ2-7,TRBV15,CATSREQANSYEQYF
TRBJ2-2,TRBV12-3/TRBV12-4,CASSDGAGELFF
TRBJ2-5,TRBV29-1,CSPQRLGETQYF
TRBJ2-5,TRBV10-3,CAISDQGRSKETQYF
TRBJ1-2,TRBV28,CASSLQGTRGYTF
TRBJ1-5,TRBV7-9,CASSPTSILNSNQPQHF
TRBJ2-1,TRBV5-6,CASSLGGRLAHYEQFF
TRBJ2-4,TRBV12-3/TRBV12-4,CASSSLGPGAEDKNIQYF
TRBJ1-6,TRBV24-1,CATPSRDRKHNSPLHF
TRBJ1-3,TRBV15,CATSRDPESGNTIYF
TRBJ1-5,TRBV20-1,CSARDISNQPQHF
TRBJ2-2,TRBV29-1,CSVDGLGNTGELFF
TRBJ1-6,TRBV28,CASSPLVNGNSPLHF
TRBJ2-3,TRBV12-3/TRBV12-4,CASTDWTGGSTDTQYF
TRBJ2-5,TRBV20-1,CSAQTKGVFETQYF
TRBJ1-5,TRBV5-4,CASSPQGSGQPQHF
TRBJ1-1,TRBV6-2/TRBV6-3,CASSYIEAPRTEAFF
TRBJ2-5,TRBV5-1,CASSFRDRGSVETQYF
TRBJ2-1,TRBV10-3,CAISVSGTEVYNEQFF
TRBJ1-4,TRBV11-2,CASSLDLWRGHEKLFF
TRBJ1-1,TRBV4-2,CASSQGQGAEENTEAFF
TRBJ2-5,TRBV29-1,CSVELATGPYQETQYF
TRBJ2-4,TRBV4-1,CASSQVRKNIQYF
TRBJ1-5,TRBV7-2,CASSLGGGSNQPQHF
TRBJ1-3,TRBV7-6,CASSLARNSGNTIYF
TRBJ1-1,TRBV10-3,CAISETYTEAFF
TRBJ2-6,TRBV7-8,CASSLRRHSGANVLTF
TRBJ2-7,TRBV11-2,CASSSPGTGTYEQYF